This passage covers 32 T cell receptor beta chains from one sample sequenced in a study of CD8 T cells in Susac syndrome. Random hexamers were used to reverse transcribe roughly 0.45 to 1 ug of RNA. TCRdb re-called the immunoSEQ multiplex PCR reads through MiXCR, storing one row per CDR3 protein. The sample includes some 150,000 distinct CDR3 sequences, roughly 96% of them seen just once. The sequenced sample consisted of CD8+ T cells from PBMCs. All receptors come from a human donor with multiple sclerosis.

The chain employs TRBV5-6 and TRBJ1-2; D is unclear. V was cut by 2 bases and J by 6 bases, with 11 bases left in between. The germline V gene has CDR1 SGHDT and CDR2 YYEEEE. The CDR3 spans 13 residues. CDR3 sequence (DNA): TGTGCCAGCAGCTTCCGTGGGTTGGATGGCTACACCTTC. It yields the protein CASSFRGLDGYTF.

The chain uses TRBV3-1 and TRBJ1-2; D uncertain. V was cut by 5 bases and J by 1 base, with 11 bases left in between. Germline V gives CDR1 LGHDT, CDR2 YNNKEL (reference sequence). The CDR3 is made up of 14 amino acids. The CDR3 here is CASSGPQVNYGYTF. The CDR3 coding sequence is TGTGCCAGCAGCGGGCCCCAGGTTAACTATGGCTACACCTTC. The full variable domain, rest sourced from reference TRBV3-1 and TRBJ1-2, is DTAVSQTPKYLVTQMGNDKSIKCEQNLGHDTMYWYKQDSKKFLKIMFSYNNKELIINETVPNRFSPKSPDKAHLNLHINSLELGDSAVYFCASSGPQVNYGYTFGSGTRLTVV.

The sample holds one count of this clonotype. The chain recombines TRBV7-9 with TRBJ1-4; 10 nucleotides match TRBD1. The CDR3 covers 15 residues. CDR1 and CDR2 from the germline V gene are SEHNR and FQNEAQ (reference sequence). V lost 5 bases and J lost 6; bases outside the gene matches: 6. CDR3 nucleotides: TGTGCCAGCAGCGCCGCCGGGACAGGGGATGAAAAACTGTTTTTT. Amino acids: CASSAAGTGDEKLFF.

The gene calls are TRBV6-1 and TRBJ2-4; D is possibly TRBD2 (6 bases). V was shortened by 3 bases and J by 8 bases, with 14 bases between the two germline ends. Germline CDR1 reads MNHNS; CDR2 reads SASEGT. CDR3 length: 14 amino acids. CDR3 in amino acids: CASSEGLMWDIQYF. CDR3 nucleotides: TGTGCCAGCAGTGAGGGACTTATGTGGGACATTCAGTACTTC.

CDR3 sequence: CASSQGGLGSPLHF. The CDR3 bases are TGTGCCAGCAGCCAAGGGGGTCTTGGGTCACCCCTCCACTTT. The chain joins TRBV14 to TRBJ1-6, with D hard to call. Germline lookup yields CDR1 SGHDN and CDR2 FVKESK. CDR3 size: 14 residues. Trimming shortened V by 1 base and J by 10 bases, and 11 bases separated the two germline ends.

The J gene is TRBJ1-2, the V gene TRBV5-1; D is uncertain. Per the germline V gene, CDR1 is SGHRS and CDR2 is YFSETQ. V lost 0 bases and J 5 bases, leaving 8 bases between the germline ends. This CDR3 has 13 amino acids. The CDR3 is CASSLGRRYGYTF. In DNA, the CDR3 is TGCGCCAGCAGCTTGGGGCGGAGATATGGCTACACCTTC.

The CDR3 loop is CASSEAWRGAMDTQYF. Written as DNA, the CDR3 is TGTGCCAGCAGTGAAGCGTGGCGGGGGGCCATGGATACGCAGTATTTT. V gene TRBV2 combines with J gene TRBJ2-3; 8 bases match TRBD2. This CDR3 has 16 residues. The ends lost 0 bases at V and 6 bases at J; junction bases unmatched: 8. The germline V gene has CDR1 SNHLY and CDR2 FYNNEI.

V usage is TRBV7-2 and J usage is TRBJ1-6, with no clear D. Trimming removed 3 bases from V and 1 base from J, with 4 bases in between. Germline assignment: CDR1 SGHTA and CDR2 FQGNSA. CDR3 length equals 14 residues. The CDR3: CASSFWSYNSPLHF. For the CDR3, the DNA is TGTGCCAGCAGCTTCTGGTCCTATAATTCACCCCTCCACTTT. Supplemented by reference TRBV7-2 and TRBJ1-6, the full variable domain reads GAGVSQSPSNKVTEKGKDVELRCDPISGHTALYWYRQSLGQGLEFLIYFQGNSAPDKSGLPSDRFSAERTGGSVSTLTIQRTQQEDSAVYLCASSFWSYNSPLHFGNGTRLTVT.

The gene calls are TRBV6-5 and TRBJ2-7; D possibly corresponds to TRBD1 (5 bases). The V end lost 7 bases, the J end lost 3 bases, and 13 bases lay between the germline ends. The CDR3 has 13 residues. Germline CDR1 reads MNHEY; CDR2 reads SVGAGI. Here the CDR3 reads CASTPGIGYEQYV. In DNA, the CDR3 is TGTGCCAGCACGCCAGGGATCGGCTACGAGCAGTACGTC.

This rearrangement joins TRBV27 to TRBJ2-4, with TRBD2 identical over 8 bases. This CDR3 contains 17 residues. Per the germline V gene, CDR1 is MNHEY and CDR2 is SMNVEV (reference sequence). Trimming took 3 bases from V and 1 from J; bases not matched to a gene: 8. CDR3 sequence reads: CASSLSGSGVAKNIQYF. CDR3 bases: TGTGCCAGCAGTTTGAGCGGTAGCGGGGTTGCCAAAAACATTCAGTACTTC.

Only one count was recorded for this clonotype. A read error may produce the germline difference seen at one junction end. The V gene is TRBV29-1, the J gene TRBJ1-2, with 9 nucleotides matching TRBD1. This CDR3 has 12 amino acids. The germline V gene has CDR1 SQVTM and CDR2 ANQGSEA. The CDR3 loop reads CSVEGTGPGYTF. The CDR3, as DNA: TGCAGCGTCGAAGGGACAGGGCCTGGCTACACCTTC.

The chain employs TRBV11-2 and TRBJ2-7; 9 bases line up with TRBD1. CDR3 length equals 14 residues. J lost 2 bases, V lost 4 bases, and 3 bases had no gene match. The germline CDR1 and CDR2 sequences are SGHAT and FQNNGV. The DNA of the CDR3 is TGTGCCAGCAGCTGGGGACAGGGCCCCTACGAGCAGTACTTC. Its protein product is CASSWGQGPYEQYF.

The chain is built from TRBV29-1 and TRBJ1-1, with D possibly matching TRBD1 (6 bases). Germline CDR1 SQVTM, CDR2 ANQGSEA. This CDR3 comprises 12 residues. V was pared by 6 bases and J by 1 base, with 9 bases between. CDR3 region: CSVVQGNTEAFF. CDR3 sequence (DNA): TGCAGCGTCGTACAGGGGAACACTGAAGCTTTCTTT.

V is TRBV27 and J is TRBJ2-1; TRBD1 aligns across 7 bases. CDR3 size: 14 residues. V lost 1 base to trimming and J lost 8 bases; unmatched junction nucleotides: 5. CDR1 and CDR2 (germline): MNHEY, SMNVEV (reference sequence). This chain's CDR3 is CASSLYRGSHEQFF. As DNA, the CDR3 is TGTGCCAGCAGTTTATACAGGGGTTCCCATGAGCAGTTCTTC.

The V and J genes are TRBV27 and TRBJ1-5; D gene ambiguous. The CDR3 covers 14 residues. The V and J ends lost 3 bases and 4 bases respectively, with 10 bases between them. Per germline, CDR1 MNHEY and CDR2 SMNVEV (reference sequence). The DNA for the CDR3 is TGTGCCAGCAGTTTTGTGGATGGGAATCAGCCCCAGCATTTT. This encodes CASSFVDGNQPQHF.

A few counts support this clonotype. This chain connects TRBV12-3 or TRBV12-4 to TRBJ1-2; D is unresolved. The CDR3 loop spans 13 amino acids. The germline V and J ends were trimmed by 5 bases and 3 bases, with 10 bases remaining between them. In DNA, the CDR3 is TGTGCCAGCAGTCCTCGTGGCGACTATGGCTACACCTTC. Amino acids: CASSPRGDYGYTF.

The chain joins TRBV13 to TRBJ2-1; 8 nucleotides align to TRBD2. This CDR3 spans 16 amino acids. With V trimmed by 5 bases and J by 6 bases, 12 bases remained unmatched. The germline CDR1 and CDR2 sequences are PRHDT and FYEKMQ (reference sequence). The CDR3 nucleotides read TGTGCCAGCAGCCCTGCGGGGGGCCATTGGGGCAATGAGCAGTTCTTC. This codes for CASSPAGGHWGNEQFF.

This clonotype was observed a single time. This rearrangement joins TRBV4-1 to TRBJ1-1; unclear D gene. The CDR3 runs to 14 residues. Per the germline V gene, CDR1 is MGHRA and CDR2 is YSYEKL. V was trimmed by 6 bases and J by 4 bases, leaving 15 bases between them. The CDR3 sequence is CASRDGRASTEAFF. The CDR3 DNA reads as TGCGCCAGCAGGGACGGACGGGCGAGCACTGAAGCTTTCTTT.

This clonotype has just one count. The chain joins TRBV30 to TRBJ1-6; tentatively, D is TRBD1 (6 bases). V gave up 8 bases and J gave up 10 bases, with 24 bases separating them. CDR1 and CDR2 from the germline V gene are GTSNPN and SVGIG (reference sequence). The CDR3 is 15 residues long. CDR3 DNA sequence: TGTGCCCTGGATCTAGGCAGGGGCCCTCTATCACCCCTCCACTTT. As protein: CALDLGRGPLSPLHF.

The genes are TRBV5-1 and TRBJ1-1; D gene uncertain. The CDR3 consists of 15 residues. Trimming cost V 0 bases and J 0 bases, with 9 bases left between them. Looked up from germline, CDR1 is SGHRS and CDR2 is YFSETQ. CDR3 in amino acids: CASSLGQSMNTEAFF. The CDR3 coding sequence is TGCGCCAGCAGCTTGGGGCAGTCAATGAACACTGAAGCTTTCTTT.

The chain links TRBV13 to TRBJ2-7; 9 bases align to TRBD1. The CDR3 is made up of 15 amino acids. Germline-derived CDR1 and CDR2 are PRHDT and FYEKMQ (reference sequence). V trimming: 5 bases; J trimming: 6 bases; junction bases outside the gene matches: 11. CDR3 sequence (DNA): TGTGCCAGCAGCATGCCCCCGGGACAGGGACGCGAGCAGTACTTC. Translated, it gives CASSMPPGQGREQYF.

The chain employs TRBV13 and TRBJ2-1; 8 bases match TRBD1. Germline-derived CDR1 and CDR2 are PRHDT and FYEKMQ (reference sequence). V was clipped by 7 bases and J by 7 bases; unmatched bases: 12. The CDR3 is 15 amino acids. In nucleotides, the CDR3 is TGTGCCAGCACCCCCCGCCGGCAGGGGGCGAATGAGCAGTTCTTC. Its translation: CASTPRRQGANEQFF.

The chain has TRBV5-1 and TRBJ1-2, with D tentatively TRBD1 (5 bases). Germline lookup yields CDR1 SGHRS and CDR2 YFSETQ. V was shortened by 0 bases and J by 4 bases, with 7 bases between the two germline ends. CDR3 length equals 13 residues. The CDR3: CASSLEGTYGYTF. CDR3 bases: TGCGCCAGCAGCTTGGAGGGGACCTATGGCTACACCTTC.

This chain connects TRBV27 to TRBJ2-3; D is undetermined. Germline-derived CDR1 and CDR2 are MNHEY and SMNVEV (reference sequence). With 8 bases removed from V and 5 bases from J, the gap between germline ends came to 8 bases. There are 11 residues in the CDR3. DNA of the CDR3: TGTGCCAGCCATATGAGAGATACGCAGTATTTT. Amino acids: CASHMRDTQYF.

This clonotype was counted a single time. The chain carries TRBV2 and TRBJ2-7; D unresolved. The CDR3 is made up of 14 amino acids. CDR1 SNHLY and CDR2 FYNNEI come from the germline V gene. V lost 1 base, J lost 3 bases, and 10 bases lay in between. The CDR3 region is CASSEGSSVYEQYF. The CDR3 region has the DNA TGTGCCAGCAGTGAAGGGAGCTCCGTCTACGAGCAGTACTTC.

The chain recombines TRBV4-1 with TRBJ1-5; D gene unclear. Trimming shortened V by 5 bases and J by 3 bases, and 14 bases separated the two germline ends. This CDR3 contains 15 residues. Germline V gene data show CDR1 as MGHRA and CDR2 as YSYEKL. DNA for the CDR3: TGCGCCAGCAGCTTCCTGGACGGAGACAATCAGCCCCAGCATTTT. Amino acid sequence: CASSFLDGDNQPQHF.

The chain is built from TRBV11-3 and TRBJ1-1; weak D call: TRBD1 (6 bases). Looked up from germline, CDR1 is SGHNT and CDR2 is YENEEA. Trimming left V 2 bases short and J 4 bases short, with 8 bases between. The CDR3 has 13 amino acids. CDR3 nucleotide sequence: TGTGCCAGCAGCTTAAAGGGGGGCACTGAAGCTTTCTTT. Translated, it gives CASSLKGGTEAFF.

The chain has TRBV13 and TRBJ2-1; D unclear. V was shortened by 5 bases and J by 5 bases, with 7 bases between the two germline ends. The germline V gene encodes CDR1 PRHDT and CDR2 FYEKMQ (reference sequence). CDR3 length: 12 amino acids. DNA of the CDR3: TGTGCCAGCAGCCCCGACGACAATGAGCAGTTCTTC. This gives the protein CASSPDDNEQFF.

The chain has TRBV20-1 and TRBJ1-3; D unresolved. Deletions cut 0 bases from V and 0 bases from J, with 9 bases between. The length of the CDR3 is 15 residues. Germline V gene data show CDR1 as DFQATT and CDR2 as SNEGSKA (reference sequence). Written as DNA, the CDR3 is TGCAGTGCTAGAGATCTATTTCACTCTGGAAACACCATATATTTT. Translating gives CSARDLFHSGNTIYF.

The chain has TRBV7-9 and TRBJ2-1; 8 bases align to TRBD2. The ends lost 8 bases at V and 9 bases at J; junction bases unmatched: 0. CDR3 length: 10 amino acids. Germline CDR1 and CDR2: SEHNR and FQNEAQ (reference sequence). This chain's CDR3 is CASAGGEQFF. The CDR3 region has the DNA TGTGCCAGCGCGGGGGGTGAGCAGTTCTTC.

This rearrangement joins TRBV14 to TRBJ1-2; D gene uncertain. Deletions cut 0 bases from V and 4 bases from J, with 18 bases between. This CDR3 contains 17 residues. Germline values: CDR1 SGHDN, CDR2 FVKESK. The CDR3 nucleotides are TGTGCCAGCAGCCAAGATTTAAAGCTCGCAGACCCCTATGGCTACACCTTC. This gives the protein CASSQDLKLADPYGYTF.

The CDR3 region is CSARDEGGTGELFF. CDR3 nucleotides: TGCAGTGCTAGAGATGAGGGGGGCACCGGGGAGCTGTTTTTT. The chain employs TRBV20-1 and TRBJ2-2; D possibly uses TRBD1 or TRBD2 (6 bases each). The CDR3 sequence is 14 residues long. V lost 0 bases to trimming and J lost 4 bases, with 9 bases between them. Germline V lookup: CDR1 DFQATT, CDR2 SNEGSKA (reference sequence).